A single sample is the source of the 12 T cell receptor beta chains below, sequenced in a study of blood T cell repertoires in COVID-19. Assay: immunoSEQ multiplex PCR; the TCRdb copy retains only in-frame clones and omits some. The sample lists about 50,000 clones, about nine tenths occurring once. Sequencing used peripheral blood. Receptor source: a human donor in a cohort sampled during active COVID-19.

The chain has TRBV11-1 and TRBJ2-7; D is unclear. The germline CDR1 and CDR2 sequences are SGHAT and FQDESV (reference sequence). The CDR3 runs to 11 residues. V lost 4 bases to trimming and J lost 6 bases, with 7 bases between them. CDR3 in amino acids: CASSSVAEQYF. CDR3 in DNA: TGTGCCAGCAGCTCGGTCGCCGAGCAGTACTTC.

The chain uses TRBV5-1 and TRBJ1-3; D is unclear. The CDR3 contains 17 residues. V gave up 2 bases and J gave up 0 bases, with 15 bases separating them. Germline CDR1 and CDR2: SGHRS and YFSETQ. The CDR3 protein is CASSFYPPESSGNTIYF. For the CDR3, the DNA is TGCGCCAGCAGCTTTTACCCCCCGGAGAGCTCTGGAAACACCATATATTTT.

By frequency in the sample, this clone is medium-sized. This sequence joins TRBV7-9 and TRBJ2-1, with D perhaps TRBD2 (6 bases). The V gene's germline CDR1 is SEHNR and CDR2 FQNEAQ (reference sequence). This CDR3 contains 15 residues. Trimming removed 5 bases from V and 4 bases from J, with 15 bases in between. CDR3 residues: CASSGAGSAYNEQFF. The CDR3 DNA reads as TGTGCCAGCAGCGGCGCCGGGAGCGCATACAATGAGCAGTTCTTC.

V usage is TRBV24-1 and J usage is TRBJ2-1, with D tentatively TRBD2 (6 bases). Germline CDR1 is KGHDR and CDR2 is SFDVKD. The CDR3 length is 18 residues. V lost 4 bases and J lost 4, with 22 bases in between. In DNA, the CDR3 is TGTGCCACCAGTGACCACTCCCCCCGTGGGGGAGGATACAATGAGCAGTTCTTC. This gives the protein CATSDHSPRGGGYNEQFF.

The chain has TRBV13 and TRBJ2-3; the match to TRBD2 covers 10 bases. This CDR3 comprises 15 residues. The ends lost 5 bases at V and 6 bases at J; junction bases unmatched: 8. Germline CDR1 reads PRHDT; CDR2 reads FYEKMQ (reference sequence). The CDR3 DNA sequence: TGTGCCAGCAGCCCTCCAGCGGGGGGGACGGATACGCAGTATTTT. As protein: CASSPPAGGTDTQYF.

This chain connects TRBV6-6 to TRBJ2-5; 12 positions agree with TRBD2. The germline gives CDR1 MNHNY, CDR2 SVGAGI (reference sequence). Losses at the gene ends were 2 bases for V and 2 bases for J; bases not matched to a gene: 3. CDR3 length: 16 amino acids. The CDR3 DNA reads as TGTGCCAGCAGTTACACCGGGACTAGCGGGCAAGAGACCCAGTACTTC. As protein: CASSYTGTSGQETQYF.

The CDR3 DNA sequence: TGCAGCGTTGAAGATGCGGTAGGGGTCCCGGATGAAAAACTGTTTTTT. It translates to CSVEDAVGVPDEKLFF. The chain carries TRBV29-1 and TRBJ1-4; D might be TRBD1 (5 bases). The V end lost 0 bases, the J end lost 6 bases, and 17 bases lay between the germline ends. The germline gives CDR1 SQVTM, CDR2 ANQGSEA. The CDR3 spans 16 residues.

The chain is built from TRBV27 and TRBJ2-6; 8 nucleotides agree with TRBD1. The CDR3 covers 17 residues. The germline V gene has CDR1 MNHEY and CDR2 SMNVEV (reference sequence). After removal of 4 bases from V and 0 bases from J, the junction contained 5 bases not matched to a gene. CDR3 nucleotide sequence: TGTGCCAGCAGTTCCCCGGGACAGGACTCTGGGGCCAACGTCCTGACTTTC. Translation: CASSSPGQDSGANVLTF.

The chain employs TRBV10-3 and TRBJ1-2; 7 nucleotides line up with TRBD1. CDR3 length equals 15 residues. Trimming cost V 6 bases and J 6 bases; bases outside gene matches: 13. Germline CDR1 and CDR2: ENHRY and SYGVKD. The DNA for the CDR3 is TGTGCCATCAGGGTCAAGGACAGGAATGAGAATGGCTACACCTTC. It codes for CAIRVKDRNENGYTF.

The rearrangement links TRBV7-9 to TRBJ2-1; 9 bases match TRBD2. Unmatched junction bases numbered 11, after V lost 8 bases and J lost 9 bases. There are 14 residues in the CDR3. The germline V gene encodes CDR1 SEHNR and CDR2 FQNEAQ (reference sequence). The DNA for the CDR3 is TGTGCCAGCCCGGCGGGAGGGCTTTATGGTGAGCAGTTCTTC. Its protein is CASPAGGLYGEQFF.

The chain links TRBV11-2 to TRBJ2-5, with TRBD1 as a possible D gene (6 bases). The V end lost 4 bases, the J end lost 1 base, and 10 bases lay between the germline ends. Germline V gene data show CDR1 as SGHAT and CDR2 as FQNNGV. This CDR3 region has 14 residues. In DNA form, the CDR3 reads TGTGCCAGCAGCTCGCCGACAGGCCAAGAGACCCAGTACTTC. Its protein is CASSSPTGQETQYF.

The CDR3 coding sequence is TGTGCCAGCACCGAGGCAGGGTTTGGCTACACCTTC. It codes for CASTEAGFGYTF. The chain joins TRBV6-5 to TRBJ1-2, with D perhaps matching TRBD1 (5 bases). V was clipped by 7 bases and J by 7 bases, with 13 bases between them. This CDR3 has 12 residues. The germline CDR1 and CDR2 sequences are MNHEY and SVGAGI.